This T cell receptor (beta chain) was observed in a study of blood T cell repertoires in COVID-19. Original data processing: Researchers report that nucleated cell counts were estimated from reference gene primer amplification. Assay used: immunoSEQ multiplex PCR; TCRdb lists only in-frame clones, some missing. V, J and clone size were drawn from that table, and D and trimming were deduced from the DNA. The table lists some 69,000 clones, about 92% of them singletons. CDR1 and CDR2 (germline): SGHNT, YENEEA. This CDR3 spans 13 amino acids. Trimming stripped 5 bases from V and 4 bases from J, with 11 bases between.

The sequence was obtained from a man aged 60-69 years with acute or convalescent COVID-19. This rearrangement joins TRBV11-3 to TRBJ1-1; D is undetermined. The sequencing sample was made of peripheral blood. CDR3: CASSQLRGTEAFF. The CDR3 nucleotides read TGTGCCAGCAGCCAACTCAGAGGCACTGAAGCTTTCTTT.